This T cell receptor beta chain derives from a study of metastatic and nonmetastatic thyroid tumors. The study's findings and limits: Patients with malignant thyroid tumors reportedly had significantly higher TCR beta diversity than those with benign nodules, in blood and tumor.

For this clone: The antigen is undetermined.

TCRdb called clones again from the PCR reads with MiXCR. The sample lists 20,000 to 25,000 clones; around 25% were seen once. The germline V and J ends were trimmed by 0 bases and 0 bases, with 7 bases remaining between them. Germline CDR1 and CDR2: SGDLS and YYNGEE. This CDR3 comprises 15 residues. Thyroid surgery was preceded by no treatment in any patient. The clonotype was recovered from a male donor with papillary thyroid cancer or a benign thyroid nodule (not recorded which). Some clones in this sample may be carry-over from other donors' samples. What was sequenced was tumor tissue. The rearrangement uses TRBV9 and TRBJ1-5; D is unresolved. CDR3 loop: CASSVAGASNQPQHF. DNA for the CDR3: TGTGCCAGCAGCGTAGCTGGCGCTAGCAATCAGCCCCAGCATTTT.